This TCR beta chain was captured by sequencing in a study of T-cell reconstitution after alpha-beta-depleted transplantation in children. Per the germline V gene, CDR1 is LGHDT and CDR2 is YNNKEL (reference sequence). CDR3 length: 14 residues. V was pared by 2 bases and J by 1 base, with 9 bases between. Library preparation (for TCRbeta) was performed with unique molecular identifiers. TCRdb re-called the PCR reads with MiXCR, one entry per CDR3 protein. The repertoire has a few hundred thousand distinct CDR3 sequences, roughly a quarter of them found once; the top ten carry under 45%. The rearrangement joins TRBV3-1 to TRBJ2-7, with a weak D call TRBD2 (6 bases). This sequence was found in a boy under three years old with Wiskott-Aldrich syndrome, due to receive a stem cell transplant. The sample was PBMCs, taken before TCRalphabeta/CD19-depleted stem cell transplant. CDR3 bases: TGTGCCAGCAGCCAAACGGGACTGTCCTACGAGCAGTACTTC. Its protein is CASSQTGLSYEQYF.